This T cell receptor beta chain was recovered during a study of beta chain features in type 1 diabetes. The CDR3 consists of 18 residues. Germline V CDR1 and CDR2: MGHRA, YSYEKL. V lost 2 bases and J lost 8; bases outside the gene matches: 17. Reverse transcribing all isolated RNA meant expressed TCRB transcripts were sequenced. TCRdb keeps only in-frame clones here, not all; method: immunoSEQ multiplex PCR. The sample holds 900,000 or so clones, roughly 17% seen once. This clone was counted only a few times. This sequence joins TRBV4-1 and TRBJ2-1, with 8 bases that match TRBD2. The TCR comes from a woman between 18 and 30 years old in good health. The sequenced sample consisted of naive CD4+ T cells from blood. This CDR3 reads CASSQPHFGGTRVDEQFF. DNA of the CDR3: TGCGCCAGCAGCCAACCCCATTTCGGCGGGACTAGGGTAGATGAGCAGTTCTTC.